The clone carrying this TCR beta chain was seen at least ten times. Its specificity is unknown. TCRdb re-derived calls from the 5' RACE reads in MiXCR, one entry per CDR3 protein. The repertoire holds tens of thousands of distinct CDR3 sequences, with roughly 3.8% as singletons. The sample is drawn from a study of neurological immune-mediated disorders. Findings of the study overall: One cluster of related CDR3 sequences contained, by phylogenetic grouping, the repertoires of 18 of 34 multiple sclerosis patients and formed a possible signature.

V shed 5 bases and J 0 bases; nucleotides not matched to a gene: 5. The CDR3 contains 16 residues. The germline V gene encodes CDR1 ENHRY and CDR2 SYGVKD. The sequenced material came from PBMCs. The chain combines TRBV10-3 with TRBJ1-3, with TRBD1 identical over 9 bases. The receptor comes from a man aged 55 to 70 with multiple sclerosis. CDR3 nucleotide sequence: TGTGCCATCAGTCTCTCGGACAGGGGCTCTGGAAACACCATATATTTT. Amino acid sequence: CAISLSDRGSGNTIYF.